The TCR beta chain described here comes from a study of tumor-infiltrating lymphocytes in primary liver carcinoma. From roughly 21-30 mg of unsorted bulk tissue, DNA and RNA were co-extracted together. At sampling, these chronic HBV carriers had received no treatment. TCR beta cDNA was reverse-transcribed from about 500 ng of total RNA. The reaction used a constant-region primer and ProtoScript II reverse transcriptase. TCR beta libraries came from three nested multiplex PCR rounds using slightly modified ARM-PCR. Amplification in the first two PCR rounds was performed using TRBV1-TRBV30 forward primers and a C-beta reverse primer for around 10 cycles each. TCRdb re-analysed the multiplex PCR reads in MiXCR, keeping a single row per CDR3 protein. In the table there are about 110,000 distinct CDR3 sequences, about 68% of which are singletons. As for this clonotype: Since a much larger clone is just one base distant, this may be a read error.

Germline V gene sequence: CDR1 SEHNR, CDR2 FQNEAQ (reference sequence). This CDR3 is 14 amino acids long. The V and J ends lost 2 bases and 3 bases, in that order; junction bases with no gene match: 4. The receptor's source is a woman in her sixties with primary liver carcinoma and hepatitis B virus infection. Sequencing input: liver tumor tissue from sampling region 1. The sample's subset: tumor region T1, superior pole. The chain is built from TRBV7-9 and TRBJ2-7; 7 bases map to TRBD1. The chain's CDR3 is CASSLQGVFYEQYF. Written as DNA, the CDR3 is TGTGCCAGCAGCTTACAGGGGGTCTTCTACGAGCAGTACTTC.